This record covers a single TCR beta chain. The V and J ends lost 0 bases and 10 bases respectively, with 9 bases between them. This CDR3 is 11 amino acids long. Germline values: CDR1 GTSNPN, CDR2 SVGIG (reference sequence). The sample originates from a study of blood T cell repertoires in COVID-19. Study in general: There were acute and convalescent COVID-19 samples, and they came from the United States, Italy and Spain. The cDNA or gDNA used as material had been derived from T cells, B-cell-depleted T cells, or PBMCs.

Study processing details: Nucleated cell number was recorded as an estimate derived from reference gene primer amplification. Profiled with immunoSEQ multiplex PCR; TCRdb holds only in-frame clones, not every one. Clonal size and the V and J genes are those of that table, whereas D and trimming came from the DNA. Among about 70,000 clones, around nine tenths were seen once, and the ten largest hold about an eighth. The sample consisted of peripheral blood. The rearrangement links TRBV30 to TRBJ1-1; a possible D gene is TRBD1 (6 bases). The sequence was obtained from a woman aged 55-70 years with acute or convalescent COVID-19. CDR3 residues: CAWSVQGGAFF. The CDR3, as DNA: TGTGCCTGGAGTGTACAGGGCGGAGCTTTCTTT.